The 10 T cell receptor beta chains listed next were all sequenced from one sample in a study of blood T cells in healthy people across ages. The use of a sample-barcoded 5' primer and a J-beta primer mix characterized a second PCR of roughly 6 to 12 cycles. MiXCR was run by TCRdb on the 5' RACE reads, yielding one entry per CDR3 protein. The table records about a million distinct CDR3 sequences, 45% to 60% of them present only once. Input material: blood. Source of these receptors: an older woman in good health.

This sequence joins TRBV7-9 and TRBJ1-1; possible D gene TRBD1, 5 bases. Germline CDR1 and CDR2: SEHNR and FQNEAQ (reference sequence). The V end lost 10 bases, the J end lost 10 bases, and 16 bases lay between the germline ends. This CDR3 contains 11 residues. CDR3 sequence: CAIFKGSGAFF. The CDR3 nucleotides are TGTGCCATATTCAAGGGGTCGGGAGCTTTCTTT.

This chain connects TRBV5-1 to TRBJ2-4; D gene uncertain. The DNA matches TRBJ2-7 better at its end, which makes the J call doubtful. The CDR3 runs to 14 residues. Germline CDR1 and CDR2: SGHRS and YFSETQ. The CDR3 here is CASSVLVPLYEQYF. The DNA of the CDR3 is TGCGCCAGCAGCGTGCTAGTCCCACTCTACGAGCAGTACTTC.

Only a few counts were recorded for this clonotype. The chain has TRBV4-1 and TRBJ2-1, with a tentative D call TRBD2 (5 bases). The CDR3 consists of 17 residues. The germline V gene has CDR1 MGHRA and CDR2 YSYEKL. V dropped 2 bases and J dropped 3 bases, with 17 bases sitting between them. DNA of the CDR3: TGCGCCAGCAGCCAAACCCTAGCCGGGGTTATCTACAATGAGCAGTTCTTC. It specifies CASSQTLAGVIYNEQFF.

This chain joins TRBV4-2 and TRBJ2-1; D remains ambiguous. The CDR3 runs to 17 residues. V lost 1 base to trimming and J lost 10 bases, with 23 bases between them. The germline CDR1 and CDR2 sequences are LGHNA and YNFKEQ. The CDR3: CASSQGVTQSIRKEQFF. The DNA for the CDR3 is TGTGCCAGCAGCCAAGGTGTCACGCAGAGCATTAGGAAGGAGCAGTTCTTC.

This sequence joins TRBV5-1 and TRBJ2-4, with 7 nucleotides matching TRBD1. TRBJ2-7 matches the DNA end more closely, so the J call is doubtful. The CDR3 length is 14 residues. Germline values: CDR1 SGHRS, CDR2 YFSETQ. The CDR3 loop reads CASSFRQQGNEQYF. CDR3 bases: TGCGCCAGCAGCTTTAGACAACAGGGGAACGAGCAGTACTTC.

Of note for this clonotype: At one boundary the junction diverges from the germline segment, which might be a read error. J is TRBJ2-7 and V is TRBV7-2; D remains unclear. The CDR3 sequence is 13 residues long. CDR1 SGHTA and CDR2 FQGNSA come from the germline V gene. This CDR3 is CASSAVVSCEQYF. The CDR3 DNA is TGTGCCAGCAGTGCCGTCGTCTCCTGCGAGCAGTACTTC.

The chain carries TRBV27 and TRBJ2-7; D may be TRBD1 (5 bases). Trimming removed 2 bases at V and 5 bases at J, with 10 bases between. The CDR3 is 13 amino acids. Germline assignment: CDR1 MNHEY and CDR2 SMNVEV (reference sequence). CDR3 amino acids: CASSLSRVNEQYF. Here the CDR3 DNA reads TGTGCCAGCAGTTTAAGCAGGGTGAACGAGCAGTACTTC.

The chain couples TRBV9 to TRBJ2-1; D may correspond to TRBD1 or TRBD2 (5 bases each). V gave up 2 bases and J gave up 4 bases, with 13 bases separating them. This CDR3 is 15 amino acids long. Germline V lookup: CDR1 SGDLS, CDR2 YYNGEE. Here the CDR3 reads CASSVGGNGYNEQFF. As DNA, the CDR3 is TGTGCCAGCAGCGTTGGGGGTAACGGGTACAATGAGCAGTTCTTC.

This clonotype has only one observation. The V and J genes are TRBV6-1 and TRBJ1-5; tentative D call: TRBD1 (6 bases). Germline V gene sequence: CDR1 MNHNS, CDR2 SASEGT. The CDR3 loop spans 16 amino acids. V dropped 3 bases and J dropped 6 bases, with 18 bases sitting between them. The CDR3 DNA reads TGTGCCAGCAGTGATTCCTTTACAGGGCACTCTCAGCCCCAGCATTTT. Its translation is CASSDSFTGHSQPQHF.

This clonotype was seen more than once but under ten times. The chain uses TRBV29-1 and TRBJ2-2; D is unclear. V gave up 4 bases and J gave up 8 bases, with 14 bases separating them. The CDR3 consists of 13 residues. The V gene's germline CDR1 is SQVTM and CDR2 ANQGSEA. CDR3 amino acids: CSVADRRTGELFF. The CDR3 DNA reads TGCAGCGTTGCTGATCGACGCACTGGGGAGCTGTTTTTT.